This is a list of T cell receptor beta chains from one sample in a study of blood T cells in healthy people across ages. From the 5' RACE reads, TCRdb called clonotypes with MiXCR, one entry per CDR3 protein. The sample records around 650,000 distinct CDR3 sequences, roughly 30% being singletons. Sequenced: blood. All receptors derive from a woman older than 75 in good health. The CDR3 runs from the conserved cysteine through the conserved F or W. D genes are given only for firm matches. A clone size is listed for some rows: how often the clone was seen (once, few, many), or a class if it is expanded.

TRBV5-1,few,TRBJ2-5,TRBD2,CASSFSGRGGLETQYF,TGCGCCAGCAGCTTCTCCGGGCGGGGGGGCCTTGAGACCCAGTACTTC
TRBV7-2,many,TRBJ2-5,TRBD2,CASSQLAGGEQYF,TGTGCCAGCAGCCAACTAGCGGGGGGGGAGCAGTACTTC
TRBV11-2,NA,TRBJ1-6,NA,CASSWGRGSPLHF,TGTGCCAGCAGCTGGGGTAGGGGTTCACCCCTCCACTTT
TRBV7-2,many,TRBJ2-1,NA,CASSYDSHEQFF,TGTGCCAGCAGCTATGACAGCCATGAGCAGTTCTTC
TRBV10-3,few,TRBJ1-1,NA,CAIRRTSGNTEAFF,TGTGCCATCAGGAGGACGAGCGGGAACACTGAAGCTTTCTTT
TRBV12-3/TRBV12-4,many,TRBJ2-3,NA,CASNPNRVDTQYF,TGTGCCAGCAACCCCAACAGGGTCGATACGCAGTATTTT
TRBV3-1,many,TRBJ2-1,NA,CASSQGLINEQFF,TGTGCCAGCAGCCAAGGTCTAATAAATGAGCAGTTCTTC
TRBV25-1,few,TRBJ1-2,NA,CASSRGFDGYTF,TGTGCCAGCAGTAGGGGGTTTGATGGCTACACCTTC
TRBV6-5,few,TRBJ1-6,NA,CASSGTGSLLHF,TGTGCCAGCAGCGGGACCGGGTCACTCCTCCACTTT
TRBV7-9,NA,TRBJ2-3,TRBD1,CASSPGQGLTDTQYF,TGTGCCAGCAGCCCGGGACAGGGTTTAACAGATACGCAGTATTTT
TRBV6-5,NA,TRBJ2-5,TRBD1,CASSYSRMPGQSTETQYF,TGTGCCAGCAGTTACTCTCGGATGCCGGGACAGTCCACAGAGACCCAGTACTTC
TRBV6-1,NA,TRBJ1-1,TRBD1,CASSETGVNTEAFF,TGTGCCAGCAGTGAAACAGGGGTGAACACTGAAGCTTTCTTT
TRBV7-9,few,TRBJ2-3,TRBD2,CASRGTSGGARDTQYF,TGTGCCAGCAGGGGGACTAGCGGGGGGGCCAGAGATACGCAGTATTTT
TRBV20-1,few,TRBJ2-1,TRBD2,CSARGLAVDNEQFF,TGCAGTGCTAGGGGACTAGCCGTAGACAATGAGCAGTTCTTC
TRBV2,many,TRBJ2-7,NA,CASRVYGYEQYF,TGTGCCAGCAGGGTATACGGTTACGAGCAGTACTTC
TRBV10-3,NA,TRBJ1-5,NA,CAITDREDQPQHF,TGTGCCATCACCGACAGAGAGGATCAGCCCCAGCATTTT
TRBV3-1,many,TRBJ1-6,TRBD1,CASSQEGTGRSPLHF,TGTGCCAGCAGCCAAGAGGGGACAGGGAGGTCACCCCTCCACTTT
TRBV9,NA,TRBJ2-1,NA,CASSPRPGGSGYNEQFF,TGTGCCAGCAGCCCTAGGCCGGGCGGAAGTGGATACAATGAGCAGTTCTTC
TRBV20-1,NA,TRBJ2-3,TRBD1,CSARVVTTGVSTDTQYF,TGCAGTGCTAGAGTCGTAACGACAGGGGTCAGCACAGATACGCAGTATTTT
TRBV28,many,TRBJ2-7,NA,CASLTVSYEQYF,TGTGCCAGCCTAACGGTCTCCTACGAGCAGTACTTC
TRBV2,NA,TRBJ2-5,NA,CASGGGVQETQYF,TGTGCCAGCGGTGGCGGGGTCCAAGAGACCCAGTACTTC
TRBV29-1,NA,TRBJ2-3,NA,CSTLWAGVDTQYF,TGCAGCACCCTTTGGGCAGGGGTAGATACGCAGTATTTT
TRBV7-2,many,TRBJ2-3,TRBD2,CASSLGAGGRGDTQYF,TGTGCCAGCAGCTTAGGAGCGGGGGGGCGAGGAGATACGCAGTATTTT
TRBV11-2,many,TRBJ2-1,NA,CASSLEPANEQFF,TGTGCCAGCAGCTTAGAACCGGCCAATGAGCAGTTCTTC
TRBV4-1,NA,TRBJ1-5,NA,CASSQVEWCNQPQHF,TGCGCCAGCAGCCAAGTCGAGTGGTGCAATCAGCCCCAGCATTTT
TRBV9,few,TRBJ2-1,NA,CASSVATDPRPGEQFF,TGTGCCAGCAGCGTAGCTACGGACCCTCGTCCTGGTGAGCAGTTCTTC
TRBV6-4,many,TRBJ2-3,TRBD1,CASRPDRGPTDTQYF,TGTGCCAGCAGACCAGACAGGGGGCCCACAGATACGCAGTATTTT
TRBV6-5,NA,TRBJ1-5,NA,CASSRDRNNQPQHF,TGTGCCAGCAGCCGAGACAGGAACAATCAGCCCCAGCATTTT
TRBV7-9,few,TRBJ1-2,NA,CASSPYEAANYGYTF,TGTGCCAGCAGCCCTTATGAGGCAGCTAACTATGGCTACACCTTC
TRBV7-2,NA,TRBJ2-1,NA,CASSQTGQFF,TGTGCCAGCAGCCAAACAGGGCAGTTCTTC
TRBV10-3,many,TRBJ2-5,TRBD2,CAAGLGGAVETQYF,TGTGCCGCCGGTCTCGGGGGGGCCGTTGAGACCCAGTACTTC
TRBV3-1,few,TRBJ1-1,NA,CASSQGFRGGEAFF,TGTGCCAGCAGCCAAGGATTTAGGGGAGGTGAAGCTTTCTTT
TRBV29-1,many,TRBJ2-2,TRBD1,CSVDRGNTGELFF,TGCAGCGTGGACAGGGGGAACACCGGGGAGCTGTTTTTT
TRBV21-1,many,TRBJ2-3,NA,CASQRLAAPGGTDTQYF,TGTGCCTCTCAGAGGCTAGCGGCCCCCGGGGGCACAGATACGCAGTATTTT
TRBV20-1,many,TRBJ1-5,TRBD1,CSATPGQLQHF,TGCAGTGCTACCCCGGGACAGCTCCAGCATTTT
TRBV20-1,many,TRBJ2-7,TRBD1,CSASTPGQGNEQYF,TGCAGTGCTAGTACGCCGGGACAGGGGAACGAGCAGTACTTC
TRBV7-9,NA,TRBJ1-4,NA,CASSPSRQLNEKLFF,TGTGCCAGCAGCCCAAGTAGACAGCTGAATGAAAAACTGTTTTTT
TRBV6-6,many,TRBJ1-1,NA,CASSYKNTEAFF,TGTGCCAGCAGCTATAAGAACACTGAAGCTTTCTTT
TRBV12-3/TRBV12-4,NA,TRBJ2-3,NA,CASSLGASADTQYF,TGTGCCAGCAGTTTAGGCGCGAGCGCAGATACGCAGTATTTT
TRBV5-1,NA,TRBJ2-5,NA,CASQRDTQETQYF,TGCGCCAGCCAGCGGGACACACAAGAGACCCAGTACTTC
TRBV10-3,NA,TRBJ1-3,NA,CAISARANSGNTIYF,TGTGCCATCTCAGCTAGGGCAAACTCTGGAAACACCATATATTTT
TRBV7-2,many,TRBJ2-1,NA,CASSLIVGVDEQFF,TGTGCCAGCAGCTTAATTGTAGGGGTGGATGAGCAGTTCTTC
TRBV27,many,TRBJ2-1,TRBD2,CASSRTSGGFYNEQFF,TGTGCCAGCAGCCGGACTAGCGGGGGATTCTACAATGAGCAGTTCTTC
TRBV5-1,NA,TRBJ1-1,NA,CASSGLAPTEAFF,TGCGCCAGCTCCGGGCTGGCCCCCACTGAAGCTTTCTTT
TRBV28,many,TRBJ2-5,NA,CASSFSQRETQYF,TGTGCCAGCAGTTTTTCGCAGAGGGAGACCCAGTACTTC
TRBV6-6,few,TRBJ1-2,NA,CASRDPGLSYGYTF,TGTGCCAGCAGGGACCCGGGACTGAGCTATGGCTACACCTTC
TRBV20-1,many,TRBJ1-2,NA,CSAPRGGGLWGYTF,TGCAGTGCCCCAAGGGGGGGTGGACTGTGGGGCTACACCTTC
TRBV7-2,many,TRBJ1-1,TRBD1,CASSDRLNTEAFF,TGTGCCAGCTCGGACAGGCTGAACACTGAAGCTTTCTTT
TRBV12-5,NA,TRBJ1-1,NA,CASGLGGGITEAFF,TGTGCTAGTGGTTTGGGCGGGGGGATTACTGAAGCTTTCTTT
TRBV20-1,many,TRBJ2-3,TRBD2,CSARDSLAGGTDTQYF,TGCAGTGCCCGCGATTCCCTAGCGGGGGGGACAGATACGCAGTATTTT
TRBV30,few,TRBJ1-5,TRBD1,CAWRNRQGLNQPQHF,TGTGCCTGGAGGAACCGACAGGGCCTCAATCAGCCCCAGCATTTT
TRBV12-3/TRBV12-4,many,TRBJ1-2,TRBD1,CASTSDRGGNYGYTF,TGTGCCAGCACCTCAGACAGGGGGGGTAACTATGGCTACACCTTC
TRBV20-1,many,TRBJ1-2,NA,CSARAYGYTF,TGCAGTGCTAGGGCTTATGGCTACACCTTC
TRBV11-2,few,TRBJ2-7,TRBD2,CASSFGLAGIPSEQYF,TGTGCCAGCAGCTTCGGACTAGCGGGGATCCCCAGCGAGCAGTACTTC
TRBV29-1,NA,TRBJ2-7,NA,CSVEGFGGYEQYF,TGCAGCGTTGAAGGGTTCGGGGGTTACGAGCAGTACTTC
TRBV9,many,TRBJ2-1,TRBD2,CASSSAGGNNEQFF,TGTGCCAGCAGCTCAGCGGGGGGGAACAATGAGCAGTTCTTC
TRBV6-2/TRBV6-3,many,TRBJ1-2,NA,CASSYGLGYTF,TGTGCCAGCAGTTACGGCCTTGGCTACACCTTC